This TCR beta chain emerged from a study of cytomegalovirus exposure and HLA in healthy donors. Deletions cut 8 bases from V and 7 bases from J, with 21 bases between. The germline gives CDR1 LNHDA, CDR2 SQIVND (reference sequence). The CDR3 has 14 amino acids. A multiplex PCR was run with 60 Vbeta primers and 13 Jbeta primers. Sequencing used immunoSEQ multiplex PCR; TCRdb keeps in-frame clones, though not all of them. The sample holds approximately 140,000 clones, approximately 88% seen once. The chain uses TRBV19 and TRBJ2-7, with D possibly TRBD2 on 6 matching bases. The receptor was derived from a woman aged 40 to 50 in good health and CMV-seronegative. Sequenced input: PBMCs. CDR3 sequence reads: CASATWAGGGEQYF. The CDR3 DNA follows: TGTGCCAGTGCAACCTGGGCAGGCGGAGGGGAGCAGTACTTC.